This T cell receptor beta chain originates from a study of cytomegalovirus exposure and HLA in healthy donors. Study-level results: Accurate prediction of HLA-A and HLA-B alleles (for most subjects) was reportedly achieved from TCR beta sequences.

The study sampled nominally healthy donors, though unrecorded immune exposures were likely. Primers for the PCR totalled 60 Vbeta and 13 Jbeta. The repertoire was sequenced with immunoSEQ multiplex PCR; TCRdb's copy has only in-frame clones and lacks some. The repertoire has roughly 120,000 clones, roughly three quarters of them found once; the top ten carry over 3.5%. Notes on this clone: What it binds is not known.

V lost 4 bases and J lost 2; bases outside the gene matches: 4. Germline-derived CDR1 and CDR2 are SGHNT and YYREEE (reference sequence). The CDR3 extends over 14 amino acids. The specimen sequenced was PBMCs. This TCR came from a young man in good health and CMV-seropositive. The chain has TRBV5-4 and TRBJ1-1, with 8 bases that match TRBD1. The CDR3 DNA reads TGTGCCAGCAGCCCAACAGGGGGAAACACTGAAGCTTTCTTT. Its protein product is CASSPTGGNTEAFF.